These 25 T cell receptor beta chains were all obtained from the same sample, sequenced in a study of T cell changes during pregnancy in multiple sclerosis. Only in-frame clones appear in the TCRdb table, and some are missing; sequencing was by immunoSEQ multiplex PCR. The data hold approximately 61,000 clones, with about 91% observed a single time. The sequenced sample was peripheral blood, obtained after pregnancy. These TCRs come from a female donor in good health, enrolled as a control in a pregnancy study.

The V gene is TRBV10-3, the J gene TRBJ1-3; D is perhaps TRBD1 (6 bases). This CDR3 contains 15 residues. Trimming removed 5 bases from V and 0 bases from J, with 11 bases in between. Germline assignment: CDR1 ENHRY and CDR2 SYGVKD. This chain's CDR3 is CAISQGSSSGNTIYF. The CDR3 DNA is TGTGCCATCAGTCAGGGGAGTAGCTCTGGAAACACCATATATTTT.

The chain employs TRBV6-5 and TRBJ1-2; 8 bases fit TRBD1. From germline, CDR1 is MNHEY and CDR2 SVGAGI. This CDR3 is 15 amino acids long. The J segment lost 5 bases and the V segment lost 2 bases, leaving 7 bases of the junction unmatched. The DNA of the CDR3 is TGTGCCAGCAGTTACCGCGGGGACAGGAGATATGGCTACACCTTC. Translated, it gives CASSYRGDRRYGYTF.

This rearrangement joins TRBV28 to TRBJ1-4, with D possibly being TRBD1 (5 bases). The CDR3 has 14 residues. The V gene's germline CDR1 is MDHEN and CDR2 SYDVKM. Trimming shortened V by 11 bases and J by 6 bases, and 19 bases separated the two germline ends. CDR3 nucleotides: TGTGCCGGGGGTACGGGGGGAGACTATGAAAAACTGTTTTTT. Amino acids: CAGGTGGDYEKLFF.

This rearrangement joins TRBV5-4 to TRBJ2-2, with D hard to call. Germline V CDR1 and CDR2: SGHNT, YYREEE (reference sequence). The CDR3 length is 16 residues. The ends were cut back, 0 bases at V and 1 base at J, with 10 bases in the middle. The CDR3, as DNA: TGTGCCAGCAGCTTGGGACGGCAGGAGAACACCGGGGAGCTGTTTTTT. Protein: CASSLGRQENTGELFF.

This clone has only one observation. This chain uses TRBV6-5 with TRBJ1-1; possible D gene TRBD1, 5 bases. Trimming shortened V by 4 bases and J by 6 bases, and 12 bases separated the two germline ends. In germline, CDR1 is MNHEY, CDR2 SVGAGI. This CDR3 is built from 13 residues. The CDR3 spells CASSFSGFSEAFF. CDR3 in DNA: TGTGCCAGCAGTTTTTCAGGGTTTTCTGAAGCTTTCTTT.

The genes are TRBV6-5 and TRBJ2-2, with a weak D call TRBD2 (6 bases). CDR3 length: 15 amino acids. Germline CDR1 reads MNHEY; CDR2 reads SVGAGI. The germline V and J ends were trimmed by 4 bases and 2 bases, with 11 bases remaining between them. For the CDR3, the DNA is TGTGCCAGCAGTTCGATGGGAGGTAACACCGGGGAGCTGTTTTTT. This encodes CASSSMGGNTGELFF.

The chain uses TRBV6-1 and TRBJ2-5, with TRBD1 matching over 9 bases. The CDR3 loop spans 14 amino acids. The J segment lost 5 bases and the V segment lost 8 bases, leaving 9 bases of the junction unmatched. CDR1 and CDR2 (germline): MNHNS, SASEGT. The CDR3 DNA follows: TGTGCCAGCGAAGACAGGGGGGAGTGGGAGACCCAGTACTTC. Protein sequence: CASEDRGEWETQYF.

DNA of the CDR3: TGTGCCAGCAGTGGGTTCGAGGGAGCCGAAAGCGACGAGCAGTACTTC. Protein: CASSGFEGAESDEQYF. The chain couples TRBV6-1 to TRBJ2-7; perhaps TRBD2 as D (5 bases). The CDR3 has 16 residues. V dropped 4 bases and J dropped 5 bases, with 21 bases sitting between them. The germline V gene has CDR1 MNHNS and CDR2 SASEGT.

J is TRBJ2-3 and V is TRBV29-1; no clear D. V gave up 3 bases and J gave up 0 bases, with 10 bases separating them. CDR1 and CDR2 (germline): SQVTM, ANQGSEA. This CDR3 comprises 14 residues. CDR3 DNA sequence: TGCAGCGTTGAGGCGGTTTCTAGCACAGATACGCAGTATTTT. It specifies CSVEAVSSTDTQYF.

V is TRBV7-2 and J is TRBJ2-1; 7 bases are a match to TRBD2. The CDR3 consists of 12 residues. The germline CDR1 and CDR2 sequences are SGHTA and FQGNSA. The ends lost 8 bases at V and 5 bases at J; junction bases unmatched: 3. The CDR3 protein is CASSGTNNEQFF. The CDR3 region has the DNA TGTGCCAGCTCGGGGACTAACAATGAGCAGTTCTTC.

The chain employs TRBV11-2 and TRBJ2-5; 12 bases map to TRBD2. Per the germline V gene, CDR1 is SGHAT and CDR2 is FQNNGV. The CDR3 extends over 12 amino acids. With V trimmed by 6 bases and J by 9 bases, 2 bases remained unmatched. CDR3 protein: CASSLAGGAQYF. In nucleotides, the CDR3 is TGTGCCAGCAGTCTAGCGGGGGGGGCCCAGTACTTC.

V and J are TRBV29-1 and TRBJ2-1, with 9 positions matching TRBD2. The V segment lost 4 bases and the J segment 0 bases; nucleotides outside the gene matches: 10. Germline assignment: CDR1 SQVTM and CDR2 ANQGSEA. The CDR3 has 17 residues. CDR3 DNA sequence: TGCAGCGTTGTTCGGCTAGCGGGATTTAGCTCCTACAATGAGCAGTTCTTC. Amino acids: CSVVRLAGFSSYNEQFF.

The rearrangement joins TRBV10-3 to TRBJ1-2, with TRBD1 identical over 7 bases. Germline V gene data show CDR1 as ENHRY and CDR2 as SYGVKD. V shed 10 bases, J shed 0 bases, and the junction held 5 bases outside the gene matches. CDR3 length equals 13 residues. The CDR3, as DNA: TGTGCCACCCAACAGGGGTCTAACTATGGCTACACCTTC. Protein: CATQQGSNYGYTF.

The genes are TRBV27 and TRBJ2-1; TRBD2 aligns across 15 bases. Germline CDR1 reads MNHEY; CDR2 reads SMNVEV (reference sequence). This CDR3 is 19 amino acids long. V lost 3 bases to trimming and J lost 1 base; unmatched junction nucleotides: 7. The CDR3, as DNA: TGTGCCAGCAGTTTCCGGACTAGCGGGGGGGCCAAATCCTACAATGAGCAGTTCTTC. Translation: CASSFRTSGGAKSYNEQFF.

The chain combines TRBV5-4 with TRBJ2-7; TRBD2 matches 8 bases. This CDR3 has 14 residues. V shed 5 bases and J 2 bases; nucleotides not matched to a gene: 6. Germline V gives CDR1 SGHNT, CDR2 YYREEE (reference sequence). The CDR3 loop is CASSRGGPPYEQYF. In DNA form, the CDR3 reads TGTGCCAGCAGTCGCGGGGGGCCCCCCTACGAGCAGTACTTC.

The rearrangement uses TRBV6-5 and TRBJ1-3, with D perhaps matching TRBD1 (5 bases). CDR1 and CDR2 (germline): MNHEY, SVGAGI. Trimming removed 2 bases from V and 0 bases from J, with 8 bases in between. This CDR3 has 15 residues. The CDR3 nucleotides read TGTGCCAGCAGTTACGACAGTATCTCTGGAAACACCATATATTTT. This encodes CASSYDSISGNTIYF.

The gene calls are TRBV4-3 and TRBJ2-1; D uncertain. CDR1 and CDR2 (germline): LGHNA, YSLEER. This CDR3 comprises 14 residues. V was trimmed by 4 bases and J by 2 bases, leaving 9 bases between them. The CDR3 loop is CASSRVLAYNEQFF. The CDR3 DNA reads as TGCGCCAGCAGCCGCGTTCTGGCCTACAATGAGCAGTTCTTC.

This chain connects TRBV4-3 to TRBJ2-7; weak D call: TRBD1 (6 bases). Per germline, CDR1 LGHNA and CDR2 YSLEER. V lost 4 bases and J 0 bases, leaving 22 bases between the germline ends. The CDR3 is 18 residues long. CDR3: CASSRRIQGNTFSYEQYF. The CDR3 DNA sequence: TGCGCCAGCAGCCGCCGGATACAGGGTAATACTTTCTCCTACGAGCAGTACTTC.

CDR3 DNA: TGCAGCGTTGGTGGCGGGGGCTCCTACGAGCAGTACTTC. Protein sequence: CSVGGGGSYEQYF. The V gene is TRBV29-1, the J gene TRBJ2-7, with 7 bases that match TRBD2. The V and J ends lost 4 bases and 0 bases, in that order; junction bases with no gene match: 3. The V gene's germline CDR1 is SQVTM and CDR2 ANQGSEA. There are 13 residues in the CDR3.

The chain uses TRBV29-1 and TRBJ1-2, with D tentatively TRBD1 (6 bases). Trimming cost V 3 bases and J 8 bases, with 16 bases left between them. The CDR3 has 13 residues. Germline CDR1 SQVTM, CDR2 ANQGSEA. In DNA, the CDR3 is TGCAGCGTTGATTTCAGGACAGCCCCAGGCTACACCTTC. The encoded protein is CSVDFRTAPGYTF.

The rearrangement links TRBV9 to TRBJ2-1; maybe TRBD2 (5 bases). From germline, CDR1 is SGDLS and CDR2 YYNGEE. Trimming took 0 bases from V and 0 from J, leaving 10 bases between them. CDR3 length: 16 amino acids. CDR3 nucleotide sequence: TGTGCCAGCAGCGTAGGATCGAGCGGCTCCTACAATGAGCAGTTCTTC. It codes for CASSVGSSGSYNEQFF. Combining the CDR3 with reference TRBV9 and TRBJ2-1 gives the whole variable domain DSGVTQTPKHLITATGQRVTLRCSPRSGDLSVYWYQQSLDQGLQFLIQYYNGEERAKGNILERFSAQQFPDLHSELNLSSLELGDSALYFCASSVGSSGSYNEQFFGPGTRLTVL.

This rearrangement joins TRBV5-6 to TRBJ1-2; TRBD1 aligns across 7 bases. CDR1 is SGHDT, CDR2 YYEEEE, per germline. V lost 5 bases and J lost 6; bases outside the gene matches: 4. This CDR3 is built from 12 residues. CDR3 coding DNA: TGTGCCAGCAGGTCACAGGGGAATGGCTACACCTTC. Translated: CASRSQGNGYTF.

The CDR3 loop is CASSPPTGVEQYF. DNA for the CDR3: TGTGCCAGCAGCCCTCCGACAGGGGTCGAGCAGTACTTC. The genes are TRBV4-2 and TRBJ2-7, with 8 bases lining up with TRBD1. The CDR3 covers 13 residues. Germline V gene lookup returns CDR1 LGHNA and CDR2 YNFKEQ. J lost 6 bases, V lost 4 bases, and 5 bases had no gene match.

This sequence joins TRBV2 and TRBJ2-7, with D perhaps TRBD2 (5 bases). V was clipped by 3 bases and J by 3 bases, with 18 bases between them. The germline CDR1 and CDR2 sequences are SNHLY and FYNNEI. This CDR3 has 16 amino acids. The CDR3 is CASSDISGWNIYEQYF. The CDR3 DNA is TGTGCCAGCAGTGATATCAGCGGCTGGAATATCTACGAGCAGTACTTC.

The chain recombines TRBV27 with TRBJ2-1, with 8 bases fitting TRBD2. The CDR3 loop spans 12 amino acids. Germline CDR1 reads MNHEY; CDR2 reads SMNVEV (reference sequence). Trimming at V came to 3 bases and at J to 15 bases, leaving 7 bases not matched to a gene. DNA of the CDR3: TGTGCCAGCAGTTTCCCCGGGGGGGAAATGTTCTTC. It encodes CASSFPGGEMFF.